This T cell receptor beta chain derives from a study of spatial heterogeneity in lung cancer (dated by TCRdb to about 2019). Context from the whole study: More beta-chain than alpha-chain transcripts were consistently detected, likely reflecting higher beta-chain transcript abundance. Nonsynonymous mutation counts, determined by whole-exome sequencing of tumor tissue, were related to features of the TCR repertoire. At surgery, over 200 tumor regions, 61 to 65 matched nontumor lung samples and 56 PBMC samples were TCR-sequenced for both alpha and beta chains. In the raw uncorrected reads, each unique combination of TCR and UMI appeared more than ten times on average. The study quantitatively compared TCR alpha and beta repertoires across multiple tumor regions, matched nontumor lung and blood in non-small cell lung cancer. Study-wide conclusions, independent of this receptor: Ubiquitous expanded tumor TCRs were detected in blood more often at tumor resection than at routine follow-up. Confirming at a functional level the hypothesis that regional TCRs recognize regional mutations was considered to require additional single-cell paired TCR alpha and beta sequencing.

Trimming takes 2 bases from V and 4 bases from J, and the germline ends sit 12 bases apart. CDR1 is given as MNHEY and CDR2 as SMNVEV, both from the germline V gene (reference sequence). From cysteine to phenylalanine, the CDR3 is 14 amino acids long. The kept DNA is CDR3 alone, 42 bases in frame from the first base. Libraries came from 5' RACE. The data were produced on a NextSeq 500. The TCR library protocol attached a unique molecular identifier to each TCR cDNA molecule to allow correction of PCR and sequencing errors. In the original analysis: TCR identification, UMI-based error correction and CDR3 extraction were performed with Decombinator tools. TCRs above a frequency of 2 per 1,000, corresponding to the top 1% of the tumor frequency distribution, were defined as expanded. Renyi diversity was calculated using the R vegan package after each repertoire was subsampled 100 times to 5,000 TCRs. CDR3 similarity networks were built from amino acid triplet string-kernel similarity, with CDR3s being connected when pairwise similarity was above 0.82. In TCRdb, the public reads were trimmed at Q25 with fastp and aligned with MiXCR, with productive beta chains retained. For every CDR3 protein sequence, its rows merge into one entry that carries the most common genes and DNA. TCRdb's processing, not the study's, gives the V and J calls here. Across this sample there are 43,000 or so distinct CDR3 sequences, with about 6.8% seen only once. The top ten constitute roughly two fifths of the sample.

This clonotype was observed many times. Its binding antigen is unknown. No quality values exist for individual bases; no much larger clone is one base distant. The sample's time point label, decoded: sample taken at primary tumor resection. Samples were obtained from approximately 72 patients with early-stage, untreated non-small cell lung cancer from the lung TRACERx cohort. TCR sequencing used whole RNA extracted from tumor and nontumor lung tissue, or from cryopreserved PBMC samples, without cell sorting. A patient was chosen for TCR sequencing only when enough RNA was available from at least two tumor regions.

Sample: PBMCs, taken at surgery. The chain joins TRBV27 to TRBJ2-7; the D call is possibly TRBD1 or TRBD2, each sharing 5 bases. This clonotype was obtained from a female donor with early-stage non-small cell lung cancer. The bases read TGTGCCAGCAGTTTAGTAGGGGACGGATACGAGCAGTACTTC. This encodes CASSLVGDGYEQYF.